The present entry profiles one TCR beta chain with its context. The antigen is unknown. This entry is derived from a study of CD4 T cells in relation to SARS-CoV-2 and coronaviruses. Some clones are missing from TCRdb's copy, which holds only in-frame ones; the method was immunoSEQ multiplex PCR. Of 35,000 or so clones listed, 70% to 85% are singletons. The V segment lost 2 bases and the J segment 2 bases; nucleotides outside the gene matches: 8. CDR1 and CDR2 from the germline V gene are MDHEN and SYDVKM. This CDR3 is 16 amino acids long. Study conclusions and caveats: Samples before the pandemic and after infection were not matched within any donor. In around 60% of donors, memory CD4+ clonotypes crossrecognized SARS-CoV-2 and at least one common cold coronavirus spike. According to naive versus memory sequencing, detected responses are memory recall, not newly primed.

Roughly 10^5 naive or memory CD4+ cells were cultured with CEF peptides for under twelve days. The source material was memory CD4+ T cells from PBMCs, cultured in vitro. This chain joins TRBV28 and TRBJ2-5, with 7 bases aligning to TRBD2. The receptor comes from an adult with COVID-19. The CDR3 DNA sequence: TGTGCCAGCAGTTTAATTGGGCTAGCGGAACAAGAGACCCAGTACTTC. Translated: CASSLIGLAEQETQYF.